This T cell receptor beta chain was found in a study of shared clonotypes between healthy human individuals. Study conclusions and caveats: It was expected that sequencing depth would affect clonotype sharing among donors.

Execution of the assay was at deep level. Using immunoSEQ multiplex PCR, the repertoire was profiled, and TCRdb retains in-frame clones only, with some absent. The sample carries some 450,000 clones, roughly four fifths recorded once. Worth noting for this clone: Its matching antigen is unknown. Possible read error: a much larger clone is one base away. This CDR3 is also generated by other DNA sequences in the sample.

This CDR3 region has 15 residues. Germline CDR1 reads MNHNS; CDR2 reads SASEGT. The donors, healthy adults who were HIV-negative, had experienced no recent acute infections or vaccinations. Some 92 million PBMCs went into genomic DNA for unsorted samples. Source material: PBMCs. The source is a woman aged 40 to 49 in good health. Some clones in this sample may be carry-over from other donors' samples. The V and J genes are TRBV6-1 and TRBJ2-6, with 7 bases fitting TRBD1. The CDR3 sequence: CASSETGSGANVLTF. Written as DNA, the CDR3 is TGTGCCAGCAGTGAGACAGGGTCTGGGGCCAACGTCCTGACCTTC.